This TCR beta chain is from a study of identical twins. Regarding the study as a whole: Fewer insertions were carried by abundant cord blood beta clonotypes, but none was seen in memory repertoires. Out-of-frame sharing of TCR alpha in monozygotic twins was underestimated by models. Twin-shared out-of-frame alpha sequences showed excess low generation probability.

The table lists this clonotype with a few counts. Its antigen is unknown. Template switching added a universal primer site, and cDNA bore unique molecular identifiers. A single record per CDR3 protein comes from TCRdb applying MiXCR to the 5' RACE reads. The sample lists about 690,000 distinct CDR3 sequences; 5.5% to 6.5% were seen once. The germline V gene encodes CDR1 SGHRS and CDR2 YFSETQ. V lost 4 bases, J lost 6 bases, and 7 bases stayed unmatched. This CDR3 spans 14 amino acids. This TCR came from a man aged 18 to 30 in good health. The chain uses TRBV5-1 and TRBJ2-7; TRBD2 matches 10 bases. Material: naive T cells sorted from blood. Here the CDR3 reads CASSLIAGGREQYF. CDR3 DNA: TGCGCCAGCAGCCTGATAGCGGGAGGCCGCGAGCAGTACTTC. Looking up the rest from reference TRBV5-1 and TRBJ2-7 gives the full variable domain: KAGVTQTPRYLIKTRGQQVTLSCSPISGHRSVSWYQQTPGQGLQFLFEYFSETQRNKGNFPGRFSGRQFSNSRSEMNVSTLELGDSALYLCASSLIAGGREQYFGPGTRLTVT.